What follows is one T cell receptor (beta chain) and its context. This clone's antigen is unknown. No per-base quality is available; no much larger clone lies one base away. Library preparation was by RT-PCR. The sequencing machine was an Illumina HiSeq 2500. TCRdb redid the processing of the public reads, applying fastp at Q25 and MiXCR, and retained in-frame beta chains. For every CDR3 protein sequence, its rows merge into one entry that carries the most common genes and DNA. The sample table records 30,000 to 40,000 distinct CDR3 sequences; 45% to 65% of these occur just once. The top ten constitute roughly 5% of the sample. The sample comes from a study of yellow fever vaccine responses in identical twins listed by TCRdb under 2018. Notes on the research overall: In identical twins, the study followed T cell clones that responded to the vaccine with precision. Summary of the overall study and its limitations: According to the authors, in identical twins the way T cells responded to vaccination appeared partly convergent and partly personalized.

The receptor's source is a woman between 18 and 29 years old who received the yellow fever vaccine. Donor details come from another sample of the same person, matched by shared clones. The input for sequencing was T cells from blood (PBMCs), unsorted or a sorted subset (not recorded which), taken before or after yellow fever vaccination (not recorded which).

This receptor has the CDR3 CASSQTLAGYHNEQFF. Read as DNA, the sequence is TGTGCCAGCAGCCAAACACTAGCGGGGTACCACAATGAGCAGTTCTTC. The sequence joins TRBV3-1 to TRBJ2-1, with TRBD2 identical over 10 junction bases. V ends up 2 bases short and J 5 bases short, with an unmatched junction base count of 6. CDR1 LGHDT and CDR2 YNNKEL are derived from the germline V gene (reference sequence). There are 16 amino acids in the CDR3, from cysteine to phenylalanine inclusive. The retained sequence is limited to the CDR3, 48 bases, with the frame set at the first base.